The 3 T cell receptor beta chains in this list originate from one sample, sequenced in a study of PD-1 blockade in classical Hodgkin lymphoma. The assay was immunoSEQ multiplex PCR, and TCRdb's table has in-frame clones only and misses some. The table shows approximately 52,000 clones, with around 78% occurring only once. Relapses following autologous stem cell transplantation were seen in all patients, with brentuximab vedotin exposure varying. The specimen comprised peripheral blood mononuclear cells (PBMCs), sampled before the second cycle of nivolumab. These TCRs come from a human donor with classical Hodgkin lymphoma.

This chain joins TRBV30 and TRBJ2-3; D not resolved. The germline V gene has CDR1 GTSNPN and CDR2 SVGIG (reference sequence). This CDR3 region has 14 residues. With 4 bases removed from V and 0 bases from J, the gap between germline ends came to 11 bases. The CDR3 spells CAWKFGPSTDTQYF. As DNA, the CDR3 is TGTGCCTGGAAGTTCGGACCTAGCACAGATACGCAGTATTTT.

The chain employs TRBV19 and TRBJ2-3; 7 nucleotides agree with TRBD2. The junction had 9 bases not matched to a gene; V was cut back by 3 bases and J by 3 bases. The CDR3 is 16 residues long. From germline, CDR1 is LNHDA and CDR2 SQIVND (reference sequence). This CDR3 reads CASSIWAGEGTDTQYF. The CDR3 DNA follows: TGTGCCAGTAGTATTTGGGCGGGAGAGGGGACAGATACGCAGTATTTT.

The J gene is TRBJ2-7, the V gene TRBV6-5; 8 bases are shared with TRBD1. Germline-derived CDR1 and CDR2 are MNHEY and SVGAGI. The V segment lost 4 bases and the J segment 0 bases; nucleotides outside the gene matches: 5. The CDR3 contains 15 residues. CDR3 region: CASSSRDRPSYEQYF. The CDR3 nucleotides read TGTGCCAGCAGTTCCCGGGACAGGCCCTCCTACGAGCAGTACTTC.